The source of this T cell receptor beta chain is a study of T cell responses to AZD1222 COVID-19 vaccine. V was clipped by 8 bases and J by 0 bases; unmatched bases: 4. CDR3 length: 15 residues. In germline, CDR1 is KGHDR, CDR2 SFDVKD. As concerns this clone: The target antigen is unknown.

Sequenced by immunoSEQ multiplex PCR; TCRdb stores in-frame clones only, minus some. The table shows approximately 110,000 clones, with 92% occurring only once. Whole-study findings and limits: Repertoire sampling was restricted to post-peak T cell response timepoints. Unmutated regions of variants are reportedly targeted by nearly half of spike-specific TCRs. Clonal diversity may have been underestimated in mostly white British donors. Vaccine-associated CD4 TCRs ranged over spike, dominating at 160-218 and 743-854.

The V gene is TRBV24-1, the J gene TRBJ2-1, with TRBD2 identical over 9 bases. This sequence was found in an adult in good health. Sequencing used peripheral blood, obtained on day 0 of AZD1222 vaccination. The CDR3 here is CATKGSGSSYNEQFF. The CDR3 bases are TGTGCCACCAAAGGTAGCGGGAGCTCCTACAATGAGCAGTTCTTC.